The next 7 T cell receptor beta chains were all read from a single sample in a study of glioma-infiltrating T cells after dendritic cell vaccination. Measured with immunoSEQ multiplex PCR; TCRdb has only the in-frame clones, and not every one. The repertoire has about 92,000 clones, around 84% of them found once; the top ten carry 15% to 19%. The material sequenced was blood, taken before dendritic cell vaccination. These receptor sequences come from a human donor with glioblastoma.

This clone was found once. The genes are TRBV29-1 and TRBJ1-1; D gene unclear. In germline, CDR1 is SQVTM, CDR2 ANQGSEA. V dropped 7 bases and J dropped 1 base, with 10 bases sitting between them. This CDR3 region has 12 residues. The CDR3, as DNA: TGCAGCGCCTCGAGGGAGAACACTGAAGCTTTCTTT. This codes for CSASRENTEAFF.

The chain couples TRBV19 to TRBJ1-2; D is unresolved. The CDR3 length is 15 residues. Germline CDR1 is LNHDA and CDR2 is SQIVND (reference sequence). Trimming stripped 7 bases from V and 2 bases from J, with 17 bases between. DNA of the CDR3: TGTGCCAGTAAATGGGCCAGAGAGACCAACTATGGCTACACCTTC. This encodes CASKWARETNYGYTF.

As concerns this clone: The CDR3 ends on some other residue instead of the conserved phenylalanine or tryptophan, so this is likely a read error. The chain has TRBV5-4 and TRBJ2-4; 11 positions agree with TRBD2. V lost 3 bases, J lost 7 bases, and 6 bases stayed unmatched. Germline CDR1 SGHNT, CDR2 YYREEE (reference sequence). The CDR3 runs to 15 residues. This CDR3 reads CASSSTSGSRNIQYL. The CDR3 DNA reads as TGTGCCAGCAGCTCCACTAGCGGGAGTCGCAACATTCAGTACCTC.

A single count supports this clone. This chain links TRBV4-2 with TRBJ1-3, with D possibly being TRBD1 (6 bases). The V end lost 4 bases, the J end lost 9 bases, and 19 bases lay between the germline ends. The CDR3 is made up of 15 amino acids. The germline V gene encodes CDR1 LGHNA and CDR2 YNFKEQ. In DNA form, the CDR3 reads TGTGCCAGCAGCCTATTTATCTCAGGGGAGAGCACCATATATTTT. Its translation: CASSLFISGESTIYF.

The chain employs TRBV6-5 and TRBJ1-2; maybe TRBD1 (5 bases). Trimming removed 6 bases at V and 2 bases at J, with 16 bases between. Germline CDR1 and CDR2: MNHEY and SVGAGI. The CDR3 consists of 15 residues. CDR3 loop: CASSPALTVNYGYTF. The CDR3 DNA sequence: TGTGCCAGCAGCCCCGCCCTGACAGTCAACTATGGCTACACCTTC.

The chain joins TRBV27 to TRBJ1-5, with 9 bases that match TRBD1. The germline V gene has CDR1 MNHEY and CDR2 SMNVEV (reference sequence). The CDR3 is 17 residues long. J lost 2 bases, V lost 1 base, and 6 bases had no gene match. CDR3 DNA sequence: TGTGCCAGCAGTTTATTTGGGACAGGGAGTGGCAATCAGCCCCAGCATTTT. Translated: CASSLFGTGSGNQPQHF.

This rearrangement joins TRBV4-1 to TRBJ2-5; TRBD2 matches 7 bases. The CDR3 sequence is 14 residues long. Trimming cost V 4 bases and J 5 bases; bases outside gene matches: 7. In germline, CDR1 is MGHRA, CDR2 YSYEKL. CDR3 nucleotide sequence: TGCGCCAGCAGCCGCGTCCCGGGGGGTGAGACCCAGTACTTC. Its protein product is CASSRVPGGETQYF.